A selection of T cell receptor beta chains follows, all from one sample in a study of Ad26.COV2.S vaccination and SARS-CoV-2 variants. Repertoires were generated with immunoSEQ multiplex PCR, while TCRdb's copy carries only in-frame clones and drops some. The data show about 390,000 clones, with around nine tenths seen just once and roughly 3.5% held by the top ten. Sequencing used peripheral blood, obtained in a trial of Ad26.COV2.S vaccine versus placebo. These receptors originate from a person aged 18-65 years who received the Ad26.COV2.S COVID-19 vaccine or a placebo. Each CDR3 is given with its conserved first and last residue. The D gene is left open where the match is weak. Expanded clones are given a class, and other clones once, few, many or no size at all.

once	TRBJ1-3	TRBV5-1	-	CASRRTPAVPDSGNTIYF	TGCGCCAGCAGACGGACACCAGCGGTGCCAGACTCTGGAAACACCATATATTTT
-	TRBJ2-3	TRBV28	-	CASIGAYLTDTQYF	TGTGCCAGCATTGGTGCCTACCTCACAGATACGCAGTATTTT
-	TRBJ2-2	TRBV3-1/TRBV3-2	TRBD2	CASSQDTSGGELFF	TGTGCCAGCAGCCAAGATACTAGCGGCGGGGAGCTGTTTTTT
-	TRBJ1-1	TRBV3-1/TRBV3-2	-	CASSQVGTGNTEAFF	TGTGCCAGCAGCCAAGTAGGTACAGGGAACACTGAAGCTTTCTTT
-	TRBJ1-1	TRBV7-9	-	CASSYRNDYTEAFF	TGTGCCAGCAGCTATAGAAATGATTACACTGAAGCTTTCTTT
-	TRBJ2-7	TRBV18	-	CASSPVPLTEQYF	TGTGCCAGCTCACCGGTCCCCCTTACCGAGCAGTACTTC
-	TRBJ1-2	TRBV4-3	-	CASSPKGSFYGYTF	TGCGCCAGCAGCCCCAAAGGGTCCTTCTATGGCTACACCTTC
-	TRBJ2-2	TRBV6-5	-	CASSYAGTGELFF	TGTGCCAGCAGTTACGCCGGCACCGGGGAGCTGTTTTTT
once	TRBJ1-2	TRBV9	-	CASSVELNYGYTF	TGTGCCAGCAGCGTAGAGCTAAATTATGGCTACACCTTC
few	TRBJ1-2	TRBV6-1	-	CASSETGFDGYTF	TGTGCCAGCAGTGAAACAGGGTTCGATGGCTACACCTTC
-	TRBJ2-3	TRBV7-8	-	CASSDTPRGGGSTDTQYF	TGTGCCAGCAGCGACACCCCCAGGGGCGGGGGAAGTACAGATACGCAGTATTTT
-	TRBJ1-1	TRBV6-5	-	CASSYRGWTEAFF	TGTGCCAGCAGTTACAGGGGTTGGACTGAAGCTTTCTTT
many	TRBJ2-6	TRBV6-4	TRBD1	CASGTDSGANVLTF	TGTGCCAGCGGGACAGACTCTGGGGCCAACGTCCTGACTTTC
-	TRBJ2-7	TRBV4-1	-	CASSHKRTALGSEQYF	TGCGCCAGCAGCCATAAAAGGACAGCACTGGGGTCCGAGCAGTACTTC
-	TRBJ1-2	TRBV20-1	-	CSAPRYNGYTF	TGCAGTGCTCCTAGATACAATGGCTACACCTTC
-	TRBJ2-3	TRBV6-5	-	CASSRDRQDTQYF	TGTGCCAGCAGTCGGGACCGGCAAGATACGCAGTATTTT
-	TRBJ2-7	TRBV6-6	TRBD2	CASNVAGPYEQYF	TGTGCCAGCAATGTAGCGGGGCCCTACGAGCAGTACTTC
-	TRBJ1-2	TRBV7-6	TRBD1	CASSLALGQGSDGYTF	TGTGCCAGCAGCTTAGCGCTGGGACAGGGTAGTGATGGCTACACCTTC
-	TRBJ2-3	TRBV2	-	CASSERNPGVTTQYF	TGTGCCAGCAGTGAACGGAACCCGGGCGTAACTACGCAGTATTTT
-	TRBJ2-3	TRBV9	-	CASSVDLVDTQYF	TGTGCCAGCAGCGTAGACTTGGTAGATACGCAGTATTTT
-	TRBJ1-6	TRBV15	-	CATSRESGQGHSPLHF	TGTGCCACCAGCAGAGAGTCAGGCCAGGGACATTCACCCCTCCACTTT
-	TRBJ2-7	TRBV4-2	-	CASSQADDSFYEQYF	TGTGCCAGCAGCCAAGCCGACGACTCCTTTTACGAGCAGTACTTC
-	TRBJ2-6	TRBV19	-	CASSNPSSGANVLTF	TGTGCCAGTAGTAATCCAAGCTCTGGGGCCAACGTCCTGACTTTC
-	TRBJ1-5	TRBV12-3/TRBV12-4	-	CASSSSSNQPQHF	TGTGCCAGCAGTTCAAGTTCCAATCAGCCCCAGCATTTT
-	TRBJ2-1	TRBV5-6	-	CASSLMGDGADEQFF	TGTGCCAGCAGCTTGATGGGAGACGGGGCCGATGAGCAGTTCTTC
-	TRBJ1-2	TRBV4-1	-	CASSQEGGGYAYGYTF	TGCGCCAGCAGCCAAGAAGGCGGGGGGTACGCCTATGGCTACACCTTC
-	TRBJ1-6	TRBV27	-	CASSLSGLPALHF	TGTGCCAGCAGTTTATCAGGCCTACCGGCCCTCCACTTT
-	TRBJ1-5	TRBV2	TRBD1	CASSRDRGFVVNQPQHF	TGTGCCAGCAGTCGGGACAGGGGTTTTGTAGTCAATCAGCCCCAGCATTTT
-	TRBJ1-1	TRBV11-2	-	CASSLALANTEAFF	TGTGCCAGCAGCTTAGCGCTGGCGAACACTGAAGCTTTCTTT
-	TRBJ1-5	TRBV19	-	CASSIDGSNQPQHF	TGTGCCAGTAGTATCGACGGTAGCAATCAGCCCCAGCATTTT
-	TRBJ2-1	TRBV3-1/TRBV3-2	-	CASSHLPRTPEGNEQFF	TGTGCCAGCAGCCACCTCCCTAGGACACCTGAGGGGAATGAGCAGTTCTTC
-	TRBJ2-3	TRBV24-1	-	CATSELYTDTQYF	TGTGCCACCAGTGAATTATACACAGATACGCAGTATTTT
-	TRBJ2-3	TRBV5-1	-	CASSFSEMSDTQYF	TGCGCCAGCAGCTTTAGCGAGATGTCAGATACGCAGTATTTT